A single sample gave rise to the 5 T cell receptor beta chains below, sequenced in a study of T cell responses to AZD1222 COVID-19 vaccine. TCRdb's copy holds only in-frame clones and misses some; the assay was immunoSEQ multiplex PCR. Counted here are roughly 150,000 clones, 85% to 95% occurring once; the ten biggest clones make up 1.1% to 1.5%. The sequencing used peripheral blood, collected on day 0 of AZD1222 vaccination. The receptors were gathered from an adult in good health.

The chain joins TRBV14 to TRBJ1-1; 9 bases map to TRBD1. Losses at the gene ends were 0 bases for V and 1 base for J; bases not matched to a gene: 18. Germline V gene data show CDR1 as SGHDN and CDR2 as FVKESK. This CDR3 comprises 21 residues. The CDR3 here is CASSQDKDRGRMILGNTEAFF. For the CDR3, the DNA is TGTGCCAGCAGCCAAGATAAGGACAGGGGTCGGATGATCCTCGGGAACACTGAAGCTTTCTTT.

The chain employs TRBV7-2 and TRBJ2-7; D assignment may be TRBD1 or TRBD2 (5 bases each). Trimming left V 0 bases short and J 6 bases short, with 21 bases between. Germline-derived CDR1 and CDR2 are SGHTA and FQGNSA. The CDR3 runs 17 residues. CDR3 coding DNA: TGTGCCAGCAGCTTAGCGCTTTTCCAGGGAGCCGCGCGCGAGCAGTACTTC. It is translated as CASSLALFQGAAREQYF.

The rearrangement joins TRBV5-6 to TRBJ2-2, with a tentative D call TRBD2 (5 bases). The CDR3 sequence is 16 residues long. Germline V gene data show CDR1 as SGHDT and CDR2 as YYEEEE. V was trimmed by 1 base and J by 2 bases, leaving 12 bases between them. CDR3 sequence reads: CASSLMGRENTGELFF. CDR3 in DNA: TGTGCCAGCAGCTTGATGGGCCGGGAAAACACCGGGGAGCTGTTTTTT. The complete variable domain, with remaining parts taken from reference TRBV5-6 and TRBJ2-2, reads DAGVTQSPTHLIKTRGQQVTLRCSPKSGHDTVSWYQQALGQGPQFIFQYYEEEERQRGNFPDRFSGHQFPNYSSELNVNALLLGDSALYLCASSLMGRENTGELFFGEGSRLTVL.

The chain recombines TRBV19 with TRBJ1-5, with D perhaps matching TRBD1 (5 bases). Germline lookup yields CDR1 LNHDA and CDR2 SQIVND (reference sequence). This CDR3 is 14 amino acids long. With 2 bases removed from V and 1 base from J, the gap between germline ends came to 6 bases. CDR3 protein: CASSIWGSNQPQHF. In DNA, the CDR3 is TGTGCCAGTAGTATATGGGGCAGCAATCAGCCCCAGCATTTT. Full variable domain (remainder filled in from reference TRBV19 and TRBJ1-5): DGGITQSPKYLFRKEGQNVTLSCEQNLNHDAMYWYRQDPGQGLRLIYYSQIVNDFQKGDIAEGYSVSREKKESFPLTVTSAQKNPTAFYLCASSIWGSNQPQHFGDGTRLSIL.

This clone came up a few times. This chain connects TRBV29-1 to TRBJ1-1; TRBD1 aligns across 7 bases. CDR1 is SQVTM, CDR2 ANQGSEA, per germline. The CDR3 loop spans 13 amino acids. The CDR3 protein is CTSSHRGNTEAFF. DNA for the CDR3: TGCACCTCCAGCCACAGGGGGAACACTGAAGCTTTCTTT.